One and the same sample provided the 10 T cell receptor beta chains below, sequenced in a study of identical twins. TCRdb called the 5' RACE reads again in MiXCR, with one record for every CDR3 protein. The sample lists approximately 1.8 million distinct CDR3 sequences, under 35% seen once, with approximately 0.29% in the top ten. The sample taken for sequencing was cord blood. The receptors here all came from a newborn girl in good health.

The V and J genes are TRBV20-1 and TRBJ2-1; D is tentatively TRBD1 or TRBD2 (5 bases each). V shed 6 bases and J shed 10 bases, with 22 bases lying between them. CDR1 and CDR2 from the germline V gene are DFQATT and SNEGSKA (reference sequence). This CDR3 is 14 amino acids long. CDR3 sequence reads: CSAQPTGPYYEQFF. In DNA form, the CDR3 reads TGCAGTGCGCAACCGACGGGGCCTTACTACGAGCAGTTCTTC.

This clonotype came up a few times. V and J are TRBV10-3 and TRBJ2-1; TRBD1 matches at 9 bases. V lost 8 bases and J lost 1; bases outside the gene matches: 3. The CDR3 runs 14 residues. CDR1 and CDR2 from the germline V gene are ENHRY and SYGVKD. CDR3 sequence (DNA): TGTGCCATCTCCGGGACAGGGTCCTACAATGAGCAGTTCTTC. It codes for CAISGTGSYNEQFF.

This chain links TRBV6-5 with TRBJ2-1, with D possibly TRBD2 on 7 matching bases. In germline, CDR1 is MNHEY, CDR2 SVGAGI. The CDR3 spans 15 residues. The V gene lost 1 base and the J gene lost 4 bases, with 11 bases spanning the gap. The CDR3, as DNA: TGTGCCAGCAGTTACTGGGGGGGCGCTTACAATGAGCAGTTCTTC. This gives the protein CASSYWGGAYNEQFF.

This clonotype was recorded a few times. This chain's CDR3 is CATTNPLNTEAFF. CDR3 DNA: TGTGCCACCACCAACCCTTTGAACACTGAAGCTTTCTTT. V usage is TRBV15 and J usage is TRBJ1-1; D uncertain. Looked up from germline, CDR1 is LNHNV and CDR2 is YYDKDF (reference sequence). CDR3 length: 13 residues. Trimming removed 7 bases from V and 0 bases from J, with 9 bases in between.

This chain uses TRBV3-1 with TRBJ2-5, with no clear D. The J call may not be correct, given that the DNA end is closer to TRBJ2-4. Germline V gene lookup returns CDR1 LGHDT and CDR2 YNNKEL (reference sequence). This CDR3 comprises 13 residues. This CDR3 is CASSQGLINIQYF. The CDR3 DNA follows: TGTGCCAGCAGCCAAGGCCTGATAAACATTCAGTACTTC.

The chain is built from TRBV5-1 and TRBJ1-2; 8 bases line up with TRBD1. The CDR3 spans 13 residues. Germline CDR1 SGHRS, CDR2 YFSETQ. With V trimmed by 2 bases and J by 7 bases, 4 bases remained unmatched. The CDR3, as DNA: TGCGCCAGCAGCTTCCCCGGGACAGGTGGCTACACCTTC. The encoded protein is CASSFPGTGGYTF.

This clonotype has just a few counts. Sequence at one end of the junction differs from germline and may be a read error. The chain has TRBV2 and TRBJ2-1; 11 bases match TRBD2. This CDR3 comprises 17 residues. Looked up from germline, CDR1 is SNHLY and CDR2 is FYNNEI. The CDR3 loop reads CASKQLGLADSHNEQFF. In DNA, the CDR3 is TGTGCCAGCAAACAACTGGGACTAGCGGACTCCCACAATGAGCAGTTCTTC.

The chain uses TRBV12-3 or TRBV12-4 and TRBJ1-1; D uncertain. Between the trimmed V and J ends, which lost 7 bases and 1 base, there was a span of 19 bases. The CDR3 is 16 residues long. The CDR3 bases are TGTGCCAGCACCCGTGGCCCCACGCTTTCGAACACTGAAGCTTTCTTT. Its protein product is CASTRGPTLSNTEAFF.

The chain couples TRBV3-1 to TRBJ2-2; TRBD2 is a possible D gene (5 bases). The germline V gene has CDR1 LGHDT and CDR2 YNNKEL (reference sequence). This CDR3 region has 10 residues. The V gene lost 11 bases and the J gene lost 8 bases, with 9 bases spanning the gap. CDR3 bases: TGTGCCGTAGCGACAGGGGAGCTGTTTTTT. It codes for CAVATGELFF.

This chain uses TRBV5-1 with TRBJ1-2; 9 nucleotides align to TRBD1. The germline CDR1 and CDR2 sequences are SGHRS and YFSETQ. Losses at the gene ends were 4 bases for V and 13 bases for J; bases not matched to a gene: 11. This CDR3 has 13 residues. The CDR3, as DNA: TGCGCCAGCAGCCTGTCCGGGACAGGGAACGCCACCTTC. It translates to CASSLSGTGNATF.